This record concerns one T cell receptor beta chain sequence. The antigen remains undetermined. The sample is drawn from a study of T cell responses to AZD1222 COVID-19 vaccine. Germline loops: CDR1 MNHEY, CDR2 SMNVEV (reference sequence). The V end was cut by 0 bases, the J end by 0 bases, with 17 bases between. The CDR3 is made up of 18 amino acids. Study findings and constraints: After two AZD1222 doses, spike-specific TCR breadth and depth rose versus day 0. Donors, mostly white British, included more females; clonal diversity was possibly underestimated.

Data came from immunoSEQ multiplex PCR; TCRdb stores just in-frame clones and leaves some out. Of 130,000 or so clones detected, about 88% appear once; the ten largest clones hold approximately 30%. This receptor was obtained from an adult in good health. The V gene is TRBV27, the J gene TRBJ1-1; possible D gene TRBD1, 6 bases. The sample in question was peripheral blood, obtained on day 0 of AZD1222 vaccination. The DNA of the CDR3 is TGTGCCAGCAGTTTATCCCCCCCGAGGGGGGGTCTGAACACTGAAGCTTTCTTT. Translated: CASSLSPPRGGLNTEAFF.